This paragraph reports one T cell receptor (beta chain). This entry belongs to a study of blood T cell repertoires in COVID-19. Germline CDR1 is WNHNN and CDR2 is SYGVQD (reference sequence). There are 13 residues in the CDR3. V gave up 5 bases and J gave up 2 bases; unmatched junction bases: 1. Here immunoSEQ multiplex PCR was the method, and the copy in TCRdb shows in-frame clones only, minus some. The data hold 120,000 to 150,000 clones, with 84% observed a single time. The receptor's source is a man between 45 and 60 years old in a cohort exposed to, infected with or recovered from COVID-19 (not recorded which). The material sequenced was PBMCs or T cells enriched from blood (not recorded which). The chain joins TRBV10-1 to TRBJ1-2; 8 bases map to TRBD1. CDR3: CASSRTGNYGYTF. CDR3 nucleotide sequence: TGCGCCAGCAGTCGGACAGGGAACTATGGCTACACCTTC.